A single T cell receptor (beta chain) is shown here with its context. The antigen remains unidentified. The V end lost 1 base, the J end lost 1 base, and 7 bases lay between the germline ends. CDR3 size: 13 residues. The germline V gene has CDR1 SQVTM and CDR2 ANQGSEA. The healthy adult donors were HIV-negative and reported no recent acute infections or vaccinations. This sample was included in a study of shared clonotypes between healthy human individuals. Study-wide results and caveats: Among donors, clonotype sharing was expected to be affected by sequencing depth.

The repertoire was sequenced with immunoSEQ multiplex PCR; TCRdb's copy has only in-frame clones and lacks some. The data show about 640,000 clones, with about three quarters seen just once and around 2% held by the top ten. The specimen was memory CD4+ T cells sorted from blood. As for subset: CD45RA-negative fraction. This clonotype was obtained from a woman in her 30s in good health. V is TRBV29-1 and J is TRBJ2-5; the D gene is possibly TRBD1 (6 bases). The CDR3 is CSVEVGAQETQYF. CDR3 nucleotides: TGCAGCGTTGAAGTGGGGGCCCAAGAGACCCAGTACTTC.